Following are 29 T cell receptor beta chains from one sample sequenced in a study of blood T cell repertoires in COVID-19 (dated by TCRdb to the early 2020s). The library was made by the immunoSEQ multiplex PCR assay. Sourced from immuneACCESS, this table was stored by TCRdb with only in-frame sequences that have V and J called. A share of the clones is absent; for the studies checked, an unresolved V gene accounts for under half, and the remainder has no known explanation. The table for this sample lists 110,000 to 150,000 clones; about 80% of them were counted only once. Approximately 3.4% of the sample comes from the top ten. The specimen sequenced was peripheral blood. These receptors came from a man aged 70-80 years who had recovered from COVID-19.

The V and J genes are TRBV5-1 and TRBJ2-2; D might be TRBD2 (6 bases). The CDR3 sequence is 16 residues long. Germline CDR1 reads SGHRS; CDR2 reads YFSETQ. Trimming shortened V by 4 bases and J by 3 bases, and 16 bases separated the two germline ends. The CDR3 DNA is TGCGCCAGCAGCCCCTTGGCGGGAAGCTACACCGGGGAGCTGTTTTTT. Translating gives CASSPLAGSYTGELFF.

The chain has TRBV10-2 and TRBJ2-7, with 12 bases aligning to TRBD2. CDR3 size: 13 residues. Trimming took 8 bases from V and 1 from J; bases not matched to a gene: 0. Germline CDR1 and CDR2: WSHSY and SAAADI. The CDR3 region is CASGLAGSYEQYF. Here the CDR3 DNA reads TGCGCCAGCGGACTAGCGGGGTCCTACGAGCAGTACTTC.

In its sample, this clone was seen once. The V call is TRBV5-1, the J call TRBJ1-5; 8 positions match TRBD1. The CDR3 spans 14 residues. The V gene end was trimmed by 4 bases and the J gene end by 2 bases; junction bases not matched to a gene: 2. The V gene's germline CDR1 is SGHRS and CDR2 YFSETQ. The CDR3 here is CASSGQGGNQPQHF. The CDR3 bases are TGCGCCAGCAGCGGACAGGGAGGCAATCAGCCCCAGCATTTT.

This clone was observed once. The chain has TRBV30 and TRBJ2-5; 14 positions match TRBD2. CDR1 and CDR2 from the germline V gene are GTSNPN and SVGIG (reference sequence). This CDR3 has 17 residues. The V gene end was trimmed by 5 bases and the J gene end by 2 bases; junction bases not matched to a gene: 10. The CDR3: CAWAVGLAGVRQETQYF. CDR3 in DNA: TGTGCCTGGGCCGTGGGACTAGCGGGAGTTCGTCAAGAGACCCAGTACTTC.

The chain combines TRBV2 with TRBJ2-3; TRBD1 aligns across 8 bases. The germline V gene has CDR1 SNHLY and CDR2 FYNNEI. J gave up 0 bases and V 7 bases, and 3 bases lay outside the gene matches. This CDR3 has 14 residues. CDR3 in amino acids: CASKGQASTDTQYF. For the CDR3, the DNA is TGTGCCAGCAAGGGACAGGCGAGCACAGATACGCAGTATTTT.

The chain has TRBV19 and TRBJ1-1, with 9 nucleotides matching TRBD1. Germline loops: CDR1 LNHDA, CDR2 SQIVND (reference sequence). The CDR3 has 14 amino acids. The V and J ends lost 5 bases and 11 bases, in that order; junction bases with no gene match: 12. The CDR3 region is CASSPTDRGSLAFF. The CDR3 coding sequence is TGTGCCAGTAGTCCGACGGACAGGGGCAGTCTGGCTTTCTTT.

V usage is TRBV6-1 and J usage is TRBJ1-6; no definite D call. This CDR3 comprises 13 residues. Germline values: CDR1 MNHNS, CDR2 SASEGT. V lost 2 bases, J lost 6 bases, and 5 bases lay in between. The CDR3 sequence is CASSENSNSPLHF. The CDR3 bases are TGTGCCAGCAGTGAAAACAGTAATTCACCCCTCCACTTT.

The V and J genes are TRBV4-1 and TRBJ2-1, with 10 bases lining up with TRBD2. Germline V gene data show CDR1 as MGHRA and CDR2 as YSYEKL. CDR3 length equals 17 residues. The ends lost 3 bases at V and 9 bases at J; junction bases unmatched: 14. The CDR3 sequence: CASSQYPGSGRAIEQFF. CDR3 coding DNA: TGCGCCAGCAGCCAGTACCCGGGCAGCGGGAGGGCCATTGAGCAGTTCTTC.

The rearrangement joins TRBV19 to TRBJ2-1, with a weak D call TRBD1 (5 bases). Germline V CDR1 and CDR2: LNHDA, SQIVND (reference sequence). Trimming stripped 7 bases from V and 0 bases from J, with 16 bases between. The CDR3 runs to 16 residues. The CDR3 loop is CASTGRETSSYNEQFF. CDR3 nucleotide sequence: TGTGCCAGTACGGGCAGGGAAACAAGCTCCTACAATGAGCAGTTCTTC. Filled out from reference TRBV19 and TRBJ2-1, the complete variable domain reads DGGITQSPKYLFRKEGQNVTLSCEQNLNHDAMYWYRQDPGQGLRLIYYSQIVNDFQKGDIAEGYSVSREKKESFPLTVTSAQKNPTAFYLCASTGRETSSYNEQFFGPGTRLTVL.

The chain has TRBV7-3 and TRBJ2-1, with D unclear. This CDR3 spans 14 amino acids. V lost 1 base to trimming and J lost 2 bases, with 6 bases between them. Germline assignment: CDR1 SGHTA and CDR2 FQGTGA. The CDR3 loop is CASSLNPAYNEQFF. The CDR3 DNA reads as TGTGCCAGCAGCTTAAATCCCGCCTACAATGAGCAGTTCTTC.

The rearrangement links TRBV11-3 to TRBJ2-3; no firm D call. The V end lost 5 bases, the J end lost 0 bases, and 9 bases lay between the germline ends. The CDR3 runs to 14 residues. CDR1 and CDR2 from the germline V gene are SGHNT and YENEEA. The CDR3 coding sequence is TGTGCCAGCAGCGAACTATCTAGCACAGATACGCAGTATTTT. Protein sequence: CASSELSSTDTQYF.

V gene TRBV4-1 combines with J gene TRBJ2-5; 9 nucleotides agree with TRBD1. CDR1 MGHRA and CDR2 YSYEKL come from the germline V gene. The J segment lost 2 bases and the V segment lost 3 bases, leaving 7 bases of the junction unmatched. The CDR3 has 16 residues. In DNA, the CDR3 is TGCGCCAGCAGCCAGACACAGGGGGCGCGACAAGAGACCCAGTACTTC. Amino acid sequence: CASSQTQGARQETQYF.

The rearrangement joins TRBV7-9 to TRBJ2-1; the D gene is possibly TRBD1 (6 bases). V lost 1 base, J lost 3 bases, and 19 bases lay in between. The CDR3 is 18 amino acids. The germline V gene encodes CDR1 SEHNR and CDR2 FQNEAQ (reference sequence). CDR3 bases: TGTGCCAGCAGCTTAGTTCCGAGACAGGTGTTCGGCTACAATGAGCAGTTCTTC. Protein sequence: CASSLVPRQVFGYNEQFF.

CDR3 DNA: TGTGCCAGCAGCGCCAAGTTGGACGCCGGGACAGGGGAGAGAGAGACCCAGTACTTC. The encoded protein is CASSAKLDAGTGERETQYF. The chain carries TRBV9 and TRBJ2-5, with 10 bases matching TRBD1. The junction had 18 bases not matched to a gene; V was cut back by 3 bases and J by 4 bases. Germline lookup yields CDR1 SGDLS and CDR2 YYNGEE. The CDR3 loop spans 19 amino acids.

The chain joins TRBV6-4 to TRBJ2-2, with D maybe TRBD1 (8 bases). The CDR3 extends over 14 amino acids. CDR1 and CDR2 (germline): MRHNA, SNTAGT. V lost 6 bases and J 7 bases, leaving 15 bases between the germline ends. The CDR3 DNA reads as TGTGCCAGCAGCCCACAGGGGGGGGACGGGGAGCTGTTTTTT. Translating it yields CASSPQGGDGELFF.

V and J are TRBV18 and TRBJ2-7, with 10 bases identical to TRBD2. Germline V gene data show CDR1 as KGHSH and CDR2 as LQKENI. The V segment lost 3 bases and the J segment 5 bases; nucleotides outside the gene matches: 1. The CDR3 extends over 13 amino acids. The chain's CDR3 is CASSPGTSDEQYF. As DNA, the CDR3 is TGTGCCAGCTCACCGGGGACTAGCGACGAGCAGTACTTC. Filled out from reference TRBV18 and TRBJ2-7, the complete variable domain reads NAGVMQNPRHLVRRRGQEARLRCSPMKGHSHVYWYRQLPEEGLKFMVYLQKENIIDESGMPKERFSAEFPKEGPSILRIQQVVRGDSAAYFCASSPGTSDEQYFGPGTRLTVT.

V usage is TRBV27 and J usage is TRBJ2-1; 13 bases are shared with TRBD2. CDR1 and CDR2 from the germline V gene are MNHEY and SMNVEV (reference sequence). This CDR3 contains 15 residues. V lost 6 bases, J lost 4 bases, and 3 bases stayed unmatched. The DNA of the CDR3 is TGTGCCAGCAGCCCGGGACTAGCGGGATACAATGAGCAGTTCTTC. Protein: CASSPGLAGYNEQFF.

The CDR3 coding sequence is TGTGCCTCCCGGGGGAGTGGGGGGGGAACTGAAGCTTTCTTT. This sequence encodes CASRGSGGGTEAFF. This chain joins TRBV30 and TRBJ1-1; the D gene is possibly TRBD1 (5 bases). The CDR3 length is 14 residues. Trimming cost V 7 bases and J 5 bases, with 20 bases left between them. Germline loops: CDR1 GTSNPN, CDR2 SVGIG (reference sequence). Variable domain in full (rest from reference TRBV30 and TRBJ1-1): SQTIHQWPATLVQPVGSPLSLECTVEGTSNPNLYWYRQAAGRGLQLLFYSVGIGQISSEVPQNLSASRPQDRQFILSSKKLLLSDSGFYLCASRGSGGGTEAFFGQGTRLTVV.

The chain carries TRBV7-2 and TRBJ1-3, with 11 bases identical to TRBD1. Germline V gene lookup returns CDR1 SGHTA and CDR2 FQGNSA. Trimming cost V 0 bases and J 0 bases; bases outside gene matches: 1. CDR3 size: 17 residues. The DNA of the CDR3 is TGTGCCAGCAGCTTAGCCGGGACAGGGGGCTCTGGAAACACCATATATTTT. Residues: CASSLAGTGGSGNTIYF. Together with reference TRBV7-2 and TRBJ1-3, the CDR3 gives the full variable domain: GAGVSQSPSNKVTEKGKDVELRCDPISGHTALYWYRQSLGQGLEFLIYFQGNSAPDKSGLPSDRFSAERTGGSVSTLTIQRTQQEDSAVYLCASSLAGTGGSGNTIYFGEGSWLTVV.

V gene TRBV19 combines with J gene TRBJ2-2; D unresolved. V was shortened by 5 bases and J by 7 bases, with 14 bases between the two germline ends. Per the germline V gene, CDR1 is LNHDA and CDR2 is SQIVND (reference sequence). This CDR3 contains 14 residues. CDR3 region: CASSLRSPGGELFF. The CDR3 region has the DNA TGTGCCAGTAGTCTGAGATCCCCCGGCGGGGAGCTGTTTTTT.

The chain recombines TRBV27 with TRBJ2-2; 7 nucleotides agree with TRBD1. J lost 5 bases, V lost 4 bases, and 7 bases had no gene match. CDR1 MNHEY and CDR2 SMNVEV come from the germline V gene (reference sequence). The CDR3 is made up of 15 amino acids. CDR3 DNA: TGTGCCAGCAGTTCCAAGGGACAGTCGACCGGGGAGCTGTTTTTT. Protein: CASSSKGQSTGELFF.

The rearrangement joins TRBV19 to TRBJ2-1; 7 bases are a match to TRBD2. J was trimmed by 3 bases and V by 5 bases; bases with no gene match: 7. In germline, CDR1 is LNHDA, CDR2 SQIVND (reference sequence). The CDR3 consists of 15 residues. The CDR3 sequence is CASSSLAGGYNEQFF. CDR3 DNA: TGTGCCAGTAGTTCCTTAGCGGGCGGCTACAATGAGCAGTTCTTC. Using reference TRBV19 and TRBJ2-1 for the parts outside the CDR3, the full variable domain is DGGITQSPKYLFRKEGQNVTLSCEQNLNHDAMYWYRQDPGQGLRLIYYSQIVNDFQKGDIAEGYSVSREKKESFPLTVTSAQKNPTAFYLCASSSLAGGYNEQFFGPGTRLTVL.

The genes are TRBV10-3 and TRBJ2-7; TRBD1 matches 7 bases. The CDR3 extends over 16 amino acids. Trimming cost V 0 bases and J 3 bases; bases outside gene matches: 8. Germline V lookup: CDR1 ENHRY, CDR2 SYGVKD. The CDR3 sequence: CAISESGATGSYEQYF. The CDR3 DNA sequence: TGTGCCATCAGTGAGTCGGGAGCGACAGGGAGCTACGAGCAGTACTTC.

In its sample, this clone was seen once. The chain is built from TRBV13 and TRBJ2-7, with 12 bases aligning to TRBD2. Germline V lookup: CDR1 PRHDT, CDR2 FYEKMQ (reference sequence). Losses at the gene ends were 6 bases for V and 6 bases for J; bases not matched to a gene: 6. The CDR3 sequence is 14 residues long. CDR3 sequence: CASRRLAGATEQYF. Written as DNA, the CDR3 is TGTGCCAGCAGGCGACTAGCGGGAGCTACCGAGCAGTACTTC.

This clone was observed a single time. V and J are TRBV2 and TRBJ2-1, with 11 bases lining up with TRBD2. CDR3 size: 14 residues. Germline V gene sequence: CDR1 SNHLY, CDR2 FYNNEI. V lost 4 bases and J lost 10; bases outside the gene matches: 6. The CDR3 DNA is TGTGCCAGCAGTGTGGTACTAGCGGGAGTGGAGCAGTTCTTC. Its translation: CASSVVLAGVEQFF.

V is TRBV5-4 and J is TRBJ1-4; 9 nucleotides match TRBD1. The germline V gene encodes CDR1 SGHNT and CDR2 YYREEE (reference sequence). CDR3 length equals 17 residues. Germline trimming cut 4 bases from V and 1 base from J; bases unmatched to any gene: 8. The CDR3 nucleotides read TGTGCCAGCAGCCCGGGACAGGGAAGGGGAACTAATGAAAAACTGTTTTTT. The encoded protein is CASSPGQGRGTNEKLFF.

J is TRBJ2-7 and V is TRBV2, with 9 bases lining up with TRBD1. The germline V gene has CDR1 SNHLY and CDR2 FYNNEI. Unmatched junction bases numbered 9, after V lost 6 bases and J lost 6 bases. The CDR3 is 14 amino acids. Written as DNA, the CDR3 is TGTGCCAGCAGCCTGGACAGGGGTACGGGCGAGCAGTACTTC. It is translated as CASSLDRGTGEQYF.

This chain links TRBV5-6 with TRBJ1-4, with D maybe TRBD1 (5 bases). Trimming stripped 0 bases from V and 6 bases from J, with 12 bases between. Germline V lookup: CDR1 SGHDT, CDR2 YYEEEE. This CDR3 comprises 15 residues. The CDR3 nucleotides are TGTGCCAGCAGCTTGGGCGGGGGGATAGATGAAAAACTGTTTTTT. Its protein product is CASSLGGGIDEKLFF.

This clone was seen a few times. The CDR3 DNA is TGTGCCAGTAGTAATCGGAGGGGTTCGACTTACGAGCAGTACTTC. Its protein product is CASSNRRGSTYEQYF. This chain uses TRBV19 with TRBJ2-7; maybe TRBD2 (6 bases). The CDR3 runs to 15 residues. Germline loops: CDR1 LNHDA, CDR2 SQIVND (reference sequence). V was trimmed by 4 bases and J by 4 bases, leaving 17 bases between them. The full variable domain, in which reference TRBV19 and TRBJ2-7 provide the parts outside the CDR3, is DGGITQSPKYLFRKEGQNVTLSCEQNLNHDAMYWYRQDPGQGLRLIYYSQIVNDFQKGDIAEGYSVSREKKESFPLTVTSAQKNPTAFYLCASSNRRGSTYEQYFGPGTRLTVT.